The following is a T cell receptor (beta chain) sequence with its context. The source of the sample is a study of T cell changes during pregnancy in multiple sclerosis. Sequencing was performed with immunoSEQ multiplex PCR; in TCRdb, only in-frame clones are kept and a portion is missing. The table shows tens of thousands of clones, with about 92% occurring only once. V was pared by 9 bases and J by 3 bases, with 13 bases between. The CDR3 length is 13 residues. Germline V gene sequence: CDR1 MGHDK, CDR2 SYGVNS. The material was peripheral blood, obtained after pregnancy. This rearrangement joins TRBV25-1 to TRBJ2-3; a possible D gene is TRBD2 (5 bases). The source of this sequence is a female donor with multiple sclerosis, enrolled in a pregnancy study. CDR3 region: CASREPGTDTQYF. DNA for the CDR3: TGTGCCAGTCGGGAACCGGGTACAGATACGCAGTATTTT. Filled out from reference TRBV25-1 and TRBJ2-3, the complete variable domain reads EADIYQTPRYLVIGTGKKITLECSQTMGHDKMYWYQQDPGMELHLIHYSYGVNSTEKGDLSSESTVSRIRTEHFPLTLESARPSHTSQYLCASREPGTDTQYFGPGTRLTVL.